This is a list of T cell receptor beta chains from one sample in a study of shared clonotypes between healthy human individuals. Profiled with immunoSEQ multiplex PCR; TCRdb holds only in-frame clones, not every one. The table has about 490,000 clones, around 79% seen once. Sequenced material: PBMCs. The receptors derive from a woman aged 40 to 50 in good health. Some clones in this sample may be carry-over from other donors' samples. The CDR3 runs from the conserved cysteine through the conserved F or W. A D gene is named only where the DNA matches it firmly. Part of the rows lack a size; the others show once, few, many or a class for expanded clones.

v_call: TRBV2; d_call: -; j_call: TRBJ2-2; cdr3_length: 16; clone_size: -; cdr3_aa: CASSEETRPNTGELFF; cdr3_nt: TGTGCCAGCAGCGAAGAGACGAGACCCAACACCGGGGAGCTGTTTTTT
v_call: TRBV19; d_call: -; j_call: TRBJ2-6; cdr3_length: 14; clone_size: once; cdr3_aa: CATQDGSGANVLTF; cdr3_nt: TGTGCCACCCAGGACGGTTCTGGGGCCAACGTCCTGACTTTC
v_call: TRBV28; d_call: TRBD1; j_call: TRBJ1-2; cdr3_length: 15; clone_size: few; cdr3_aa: CASSRPGQTSYGYTF; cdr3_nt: TGTGCCAGCAGTCGTCCGGGACAGACCTCCTATGGCTACACCTTC
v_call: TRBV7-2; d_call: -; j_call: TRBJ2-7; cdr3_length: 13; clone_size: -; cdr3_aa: CASSLGGGLEQYF; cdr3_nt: TGTGCCAGCAGCTTAGGAGGGGGGTTAGAGCAGTACTTC
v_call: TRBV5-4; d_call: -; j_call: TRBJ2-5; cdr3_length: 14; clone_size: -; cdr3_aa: CASSLGRNQETQYF; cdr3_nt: TGTGCCAGCAGCCTGGGCCGGAACCAAGAGACCCAGTACTTC
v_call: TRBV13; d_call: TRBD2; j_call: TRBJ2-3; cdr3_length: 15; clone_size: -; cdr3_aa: CASSLGRAAGTSGRF; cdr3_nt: TGTGCCAGCAGCTTAGGCCGCGCCGCGGGGACTAGCGGGAGGTTT
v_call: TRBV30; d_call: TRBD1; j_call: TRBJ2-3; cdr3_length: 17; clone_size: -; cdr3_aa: CAWSLIGTGEEADTQYF; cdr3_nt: TGTGCCTGGAGCTTAATTGGGACAGGTGAAGAAGCAGATACGCAGTATTTT
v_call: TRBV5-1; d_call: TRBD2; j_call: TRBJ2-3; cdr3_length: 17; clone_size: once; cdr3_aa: CASRRGLANPSTDTQYF; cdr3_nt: TGCGCCAGCAGAAGGGGACTAGCGAACCCTAGCACAGATACGCAGTATTTT
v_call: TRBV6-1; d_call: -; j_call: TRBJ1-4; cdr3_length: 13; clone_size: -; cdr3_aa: CASSPQTAEKLFF; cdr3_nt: TGTGCCAGCAGCCCCCAGACGGCCGAAAAACTGTTTTTT
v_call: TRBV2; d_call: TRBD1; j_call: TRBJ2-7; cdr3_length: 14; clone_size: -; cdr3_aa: CASMDRGHSHEQYF; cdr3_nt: TGTGCCAGCATGGACAGGGGGCACTCTCACGAGCAGTACTTC
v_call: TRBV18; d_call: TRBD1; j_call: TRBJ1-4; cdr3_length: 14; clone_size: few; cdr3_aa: CASSAGTGTEKLFF; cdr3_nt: TGTGCCAGCTCGGCCGGGACAGGGACTGAAAAACTGTTTTTT
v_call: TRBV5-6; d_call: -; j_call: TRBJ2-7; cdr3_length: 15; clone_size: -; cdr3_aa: CASSLDRTTSYEQYF; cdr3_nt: TGTGCCAGCAGCCTGGACAGGACTACCTCCTACGAGCAGTACTTC
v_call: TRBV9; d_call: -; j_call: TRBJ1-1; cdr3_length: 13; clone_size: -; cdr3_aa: CASSVAGGVPAFF; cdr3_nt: TGTGCCAGCAGCGTAGCGGGGGGCGTTCCGGCTTTCTTT
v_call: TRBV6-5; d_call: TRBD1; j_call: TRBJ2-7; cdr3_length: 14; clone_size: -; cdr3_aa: CASSRDRGRGEQYF; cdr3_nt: TGTGCCAGCAGTCGGGACAGGGGACGGGGTGAGCAGTACTTC
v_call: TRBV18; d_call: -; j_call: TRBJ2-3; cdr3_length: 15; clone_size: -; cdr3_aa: CASSPSGGTPDTQYF; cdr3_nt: TGTGCCAGCTCACCATCTGGCGGGACCCCAGATACGCAGTATTTT
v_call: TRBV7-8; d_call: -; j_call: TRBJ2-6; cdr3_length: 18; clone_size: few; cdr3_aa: CASSLGGDIHSGANVLTF; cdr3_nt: TGTGCCAGCAGCTTAGGAGGGGACATTCACTCTGGGGCCAACGTCCTGACTTTC
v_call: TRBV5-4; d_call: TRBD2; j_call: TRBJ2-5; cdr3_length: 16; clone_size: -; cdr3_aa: CASSPRLAGLEETQYF; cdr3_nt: TGTGCCAGCAGCCCGCGACTAGCGGGATTAGAGGAGACCCAGTACTTC
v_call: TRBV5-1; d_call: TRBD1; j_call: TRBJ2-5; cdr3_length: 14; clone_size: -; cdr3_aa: CASSARDRQETQYF; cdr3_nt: TGCGCCAGCAGCGCCCGGGACAGACAAGAGACCCAGTACTTC
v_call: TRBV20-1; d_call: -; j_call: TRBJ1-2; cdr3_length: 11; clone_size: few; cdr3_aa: CSAREYYGYTF; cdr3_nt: TGCAGTGCTAGAGAGTACTATGGCTACACTTTC
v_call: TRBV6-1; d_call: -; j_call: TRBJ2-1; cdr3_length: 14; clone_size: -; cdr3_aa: CASREAGGWNEQFF; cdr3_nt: TGTGCCAGCAGAGAAGCAGGGGGGTGGAATGAGCAGTTCTTC
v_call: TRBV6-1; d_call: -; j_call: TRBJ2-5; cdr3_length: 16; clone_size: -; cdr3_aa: CASSVEPGVHGETQYF; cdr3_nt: TGTGCCAGCAGTGTGGAGCCAGGGGTGCACGGAGAGACCCAGTACTTC
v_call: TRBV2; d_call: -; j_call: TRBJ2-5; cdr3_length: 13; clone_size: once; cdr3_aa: CARTGQSGETQYF; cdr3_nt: TGTGCCAGGACGGGGCAGTCCGGAGAGACCCAGTACTTC
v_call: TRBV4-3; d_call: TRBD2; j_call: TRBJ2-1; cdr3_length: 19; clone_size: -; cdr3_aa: CASSQGPGLAGGIYNEQFF; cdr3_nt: TGCGCCAGCAGCCAAGGCCCCGGACTAGCGGGGGGTATCTACAATGAGCAGTTCTTC
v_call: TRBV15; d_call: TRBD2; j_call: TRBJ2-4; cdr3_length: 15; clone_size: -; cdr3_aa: CATSTNGLAANIQYF; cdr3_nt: TGTGCCACCAGCACCAACGGACTAGCGGCAAACATTCAGTACTTC
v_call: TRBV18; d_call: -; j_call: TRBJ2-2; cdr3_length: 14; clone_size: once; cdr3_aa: CASSDTRNTGELFF; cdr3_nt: TGTGCCAGTTCCGATACGAGGAACACCGGGGAGCTGTTTTTT
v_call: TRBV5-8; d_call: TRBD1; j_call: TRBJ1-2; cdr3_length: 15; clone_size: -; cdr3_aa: CASSPGTATNYGYTF; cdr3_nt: TGTGCCAGCAGCCCCGGGACAGCGACTAACTATGGCTACACCTTC
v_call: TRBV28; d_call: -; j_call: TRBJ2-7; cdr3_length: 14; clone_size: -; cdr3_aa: CASSRPGQPYEQYF; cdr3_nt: TGTGCCAGCAGTCGACCTGGGCAGCCCTACGAGCAGTACTTC
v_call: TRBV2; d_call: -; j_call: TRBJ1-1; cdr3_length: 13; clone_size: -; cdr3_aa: CASQTYMNTEAFF; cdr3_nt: TGTGCCAGCCAGACTTACATGAACACTGAAGCTTTCTTT
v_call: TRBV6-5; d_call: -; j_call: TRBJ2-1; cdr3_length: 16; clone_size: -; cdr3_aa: CASSYSTGPSYNEQFF; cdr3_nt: TGTGCCAGCAGTTACTCGACAGGACCTTCCTACAATGAGCAGTTCTTC
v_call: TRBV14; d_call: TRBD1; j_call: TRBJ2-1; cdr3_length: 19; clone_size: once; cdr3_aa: CASSQFRGTGTGLYNEQFF; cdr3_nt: TGTGCCAGCAGCCAATTCCGGGGCACCGGGACAGGGCTGTACAATGAGCAGTTCTTC
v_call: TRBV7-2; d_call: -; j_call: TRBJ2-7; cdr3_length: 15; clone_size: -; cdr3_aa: CASSLATEIPYEQYF; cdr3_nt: TGTGCCAGCAGCTTAGCGACGGAGATACCCTACGAGCAGTACTTC
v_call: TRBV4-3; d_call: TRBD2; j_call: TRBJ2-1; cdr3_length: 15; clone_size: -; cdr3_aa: CASSQDPGGYNEQFF; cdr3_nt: TGCGCCAGCAGCCAAGATCCGGGAGGCTACAATGAGCAGTTCTTC
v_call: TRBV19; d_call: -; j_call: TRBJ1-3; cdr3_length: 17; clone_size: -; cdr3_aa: CASSMTAGATAGNTIYF; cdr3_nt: TGTGCCAGTAGTATGACCGCAGGGGCTACAGCTGGAAACACCATATATTTT
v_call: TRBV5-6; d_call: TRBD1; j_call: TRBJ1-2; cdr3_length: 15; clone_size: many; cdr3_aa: CASSPIPTGGYGYTF; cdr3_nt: TGTGCCAGCAGCCCGATCCCGACAGGGGGCTATGGCTACACCTTC
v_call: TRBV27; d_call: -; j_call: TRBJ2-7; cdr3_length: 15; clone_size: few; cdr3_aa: CASSFTGDFPYEQYF; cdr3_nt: TGTGCCAGCAGTTTTACCGGGGACTTCCCCTACGAGCAGTACTTC
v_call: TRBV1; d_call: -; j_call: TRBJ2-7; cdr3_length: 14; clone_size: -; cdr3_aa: CTSSLGEWPYEQYF; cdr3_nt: TGCACCAGCAGCCTGGGGGAGTGGCCCTACGAGCAGTACTTC
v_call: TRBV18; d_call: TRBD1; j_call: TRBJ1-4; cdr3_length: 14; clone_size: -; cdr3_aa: CASSPGQLNEKLFF; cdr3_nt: TGTGCCAGCTCCCCGGGACAGCTTAATGAAAAACTGTTTTTT
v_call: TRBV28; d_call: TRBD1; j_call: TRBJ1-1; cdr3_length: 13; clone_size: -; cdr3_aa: CASRTGSNTEAFF; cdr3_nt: TGTGCCAGCAGGACAGGGTCGAACACTGAAGCTTTCTTT
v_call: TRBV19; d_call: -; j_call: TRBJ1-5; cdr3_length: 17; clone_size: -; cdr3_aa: CASSSLYTGNSNQPQHF; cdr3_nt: TGTGCCAGTAGTAGCCTCTATACGGGGAATAGCAATCAGCCCCAGCATTTT
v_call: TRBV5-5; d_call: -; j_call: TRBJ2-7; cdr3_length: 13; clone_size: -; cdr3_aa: CASSRGPSYEQYF; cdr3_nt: TGTGCCAGCAGCCGGGGACCCTCCTACGAGCAGTACTTC
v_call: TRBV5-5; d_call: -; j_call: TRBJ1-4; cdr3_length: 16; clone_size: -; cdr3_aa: CASSTPVGATNEKLFF; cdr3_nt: TGTGCCAGCAGCACTCCAGTGGGCGCAACTAATGAAAAACTGTTTTTT
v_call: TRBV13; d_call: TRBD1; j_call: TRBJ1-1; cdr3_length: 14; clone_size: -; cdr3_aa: CASSWDRVNTEAFF; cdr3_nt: TGTGCCAGCAGTTGGGACAGGGTGAACACTGAAGCTTTCTTT
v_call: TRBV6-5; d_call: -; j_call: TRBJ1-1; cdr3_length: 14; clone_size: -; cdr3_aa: CASSRNVMNTEAFF; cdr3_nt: TGTGCCAGCAGCCGGAACGTTATGAACACTGAAGCTTTCTTT
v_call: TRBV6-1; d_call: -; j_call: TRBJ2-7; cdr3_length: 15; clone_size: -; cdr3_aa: CASSEGTSQSYEQYF; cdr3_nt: TGTGCCAGCAGCGAAGGGACTTCCCAATCCTACGAGCAGTACTTC
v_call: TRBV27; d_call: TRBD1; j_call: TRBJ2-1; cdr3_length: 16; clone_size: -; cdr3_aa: CASSPPGTGTYNEQFF; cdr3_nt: TGTGCCAGCAGCCCACCCGGGACAGGGACATACAATGAGCAGTTCTTC
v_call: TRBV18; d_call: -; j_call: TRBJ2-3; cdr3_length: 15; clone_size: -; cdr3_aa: CASSLTRGRGDTQYF; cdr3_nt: TGTGCCAGCTCCCTCACTAGGGGGAGAGGAGATACGCAGTATTTT